This paragraph reports one T cell receptor (beta chain). Its antigen is unknown. It has no much larger one-base neighbor in the sample; base qualities were not kept. The sample originates from a study of cytomegalovirus exposure and HLA in healthy donors (dated by TCRdb to 2016 to 2017). Turning to the overall study: An earlier analysis of some 600 of the donors reported roughly 300 Gb of sequence data and 95 million to 140 million unique TCR beta sequences obtained from about 179 million T cells. Among roughly 400 genotyped donors of the cohort, an average of around 240,000 unique TCR beta nucleotide sequences were sequenced per donor, roughly 20% of them non-productive. Donor age, sex, ethnicity and CMV serostatus were compiled together with the repertoire data. In addition to the first cohort of around 670 subjects, a separate validation cohort of some 120 different subjects was used. A later analysis re-examined previously published TCR beta repertoires from several hundred donors and added high-resolution HLA genotyping to investigate patterns of TCR occurrence. All discovery cohort repertoires had been generated on a single sequencing platform. The number of donors typed differed by locus, with roughly 620-630 for A, B, C, DRB1 and DQB1, more than 500 for DQA1, approximately 580 for DPA1, and 450 to 480 for DPB1. About 300 gigabases of sequencing data and approximately 85 million unique TCR sequences were included in an early release covering 550 to 800 HLA-typed donors. Both class I and class II loci were covered by HLA typing, at four-digit resolution. The genetic ancestry cluster associated with self-reported Caucasian donors included over 65% of the approximately 400 genotyped donors. Rather than using new phenotypic data, the later analysis identified candidate immune exposures from TCR beta sequences and from how often those sequences occurred across donors. Roughly five DR-DQ haplotypes were handled as single units for association and clustering, since linkage in the cohort was strong. In an earlier analysis of 550 to 700 of the donors, high-throughput TCR beta sequencing was used to judge whether each TCR beta V gene segment behaved as functional or pseudogenic. To predict cytomegalovirus infection status, the study combined high-throughput TCR immunosequencing, statistical association of individual TCRs with disease status, and machine learning. The T cell repertoires of under 750 subjects were profiled by immunosequencing and related to cytomegalovirus serostatus. The aim of the study was to test whether cataloging public T cell receptors could identify signatures of past pathogen exposure. In a later genetic analysis, genome-wide SNP genotypes for about three fifths of the roughly 670 donors were used, and that subset was treated as a discovery cohort. On the study overall, not on this receptor specifically: Because counts were too low, seventeen rarely observed V segments, including chromosome 9 orphons, were excluded from the earlier analysis of 587 of the donors. HLA typing was unavailable for some donors at each locus, so association tests used only the typed subset. Most TCR sequences were observed very rarely across donors, whereas some public TCRs were present in many individuals. In a later genetic analysis, fewer N-insertions in productive TCRs were reported among donors in an Asian-associated ancestry cluster than the 666-donor mean. Cytomegalovirus status was reported to be diagnosed by the classifier with high specificity and sensitivity in both the original and validation cohorts. In a later analysis, 16,951 TCR beta sequences were associated with specific HLA alleles at a false discovery rate of 0.05. In a later genetic analysis, a missense DCLRE1C variant was associated with V-gene and J-gene trimming of TCR beta chains, and the association was replicated in an independent cohort. Only TCR beta chains were sequenced in this cohort, and the absence of alpha or paired-chain data limited detectable features. Immune exposure information for the cohort was limited to CMV serostatus. According to a later analysis, TCR association rates differed among HLA loci, with DRB1 alleles showing the most associated TCRs and HLA-C alleles showing the fewest. In a later analysis, HLA-associated TCR beta chains showed more clonal expansion and lower generation probabilities than non-associated chains that were equally common. A total of 150 to 200 TCR beta chains were listed by the study as associated with cytomegalovirus. In an earlier analysis of approximately 590 of the donors, most TCR beta V segments appeared in productive rearrangements about 90% or about 30% of the time, broadly matching IMGT annotations. A further reported finding was that TCR beta sequences accurately predicted the HLA-A and HLA-B alleles for most subjects in the first cohort. Assigning TCR associations to individual alleles was difficult when HLA alleles, especially DR and DQ, strongly co-occurred. In vitro tests confirmed that three of the cytomegalovirus-associated TCR beta chains recognize cytomegalovirus antigens. Linkage disequilibrium might explain the correlated functional status among segregating V segments, but an unknown experimental factor could not be excluded. According to the authors, the approach could potentially be generalized to other disease states and immunological phenotypes. A group of highly shared sequence variants was considered likely to be a technical artifact of the sequencing pipeline. Roughly uniform sequencing depth across donors was assumed in presence/absence analyses, although this assumption may not hold. Some IMGT-functional V segments, including TRBV6-2 and TRBV6-3, could not be distinguished by the 87-base-pair reads and were therefore excluded. According to a later analysis, parvovirus B19, influenza, CMV and Epstein-Barr virus appeared linked to several top co-occurrence clusters. A later analysis found that most CMV-associated TCR beta chains appeared HLA-restricted, with HLA associations seemingly driven largely by CMV exposure.

The cohort consisted of approximately 690 healthy bone marrow donors. Cohort members were all nominally healthy when sampled, although unrecorded immune exposures were likely present. The donor tested CMV seropositive and was one of the 289 seropositive cohort members. A peripheral blood sample was collected from each donor, and TCR beta sequencing was performed on peripheral blood mononuclear cells. The Qiagen DNeasy Blood Extraction Kit was used to extract genomic DNA from the blood cell samples. V lost 3 bases and J lost 3 bases; the stretch between them is 12 bases long. Counted from cysteine to phenylalanine, this CDR3 has 15 amino acids. This entry keeps only the CDR3 DNA: 45 bases, framed from base 1. CDR1 SEHNR and CDR2 FQNEAQ were looked up in the germline V gene (reference sequence). Library generation was performed with the immunoSEQ multiplex PCR assay. For the multiplex PCR, a mixture combining 60 forward primers for TCR Vbeta segments and 13 reverse primers for TCR Jbeta segments was used. The CDR3 region of rearranged TCR beta genes was amplified from genomic DNA with a multiplex PCR assay. Amplified TCR beta libraries were sequenced as 87-base-pair reads on the Illumina HiSeq System. The authors processed their data as follows. A later analysis tallied around 80 million unique TCR beta chains across the 666 repertoires, and some 10 million of those chains were shared by two or more donors. Raw reads were error-corrected and collapsed into unique sequences by a nearest-neighbor algorithm in which closely related sequences were merged to remove PCR and sequencing errors. Alignment of CDR3 sequences to IMGT reference sequences was used to assign V, D and J gene segments. For a sequence to be retained, a match of at least six nucleotides to both a V gene segment and a J gene segment was required. A rearrangement was called productive if the CDR3 had no stop codons and remained in frame with V and J, and every other rearrangement was called non-productive. CDR3 was defined by IMGT convention, running from the second conserved V-encoded cysteine to the conserved J-encoded phenylalanine. In an earlier analysis of 550 to 650 of the donors, sequences lacking an unambiguous match to a single V gene segment were excluded. An earlier analysis of almost 600 of the donors classified V segments as functional when productive rearrangements were above 56.7% and as segregating when the standard deviation between donors was above 5%. A statistical classification framework was built to diagnose cytomegalovirus status from the catalog of TCR beta chain sequences. A later analysis assigned V and J genes by comparing TCR nucleotide sequences with IMGT/GENE-DB human TR gene sequences. The TCRdist pipeline was used in a later analysis to assign CDR3 sequences and most-parsimonious VDJ recombination scenarios. A later analysis defined each TCR beta chain by its CDR3 amino acid sequence plus V-gene family, and excluded reads lacking a unique V-gene family. To address suspected cross-contamination and a sequencing artifact, a later analysis removed 592 highly shared, low-generation-probability nucleotide sequences. In a later analysis, a clonal expansion index for each public chain was calculated from normalized within-repertoire ranks of inferred template counts. A later analysis computed generation probabilities with a VDJ recombination model fitted to out-of-frame rearrangements, and checked the results against IGoR. In a later analysis, TCR-TCR, TCR-HLA and TCR-CMV co-occurrence was scored with hypergeometric tests, and a repertoire-size bias correction was applied to TCR pairs. False discovery rates were estimated in a later analysis by permuting HLA or CMV assignments 20 times. A later analysis grouped co-occurring TCRs with DBSCAN, adding TCRdist sequence similarity when clustering within HLA-allele-positive subsets. Repertoires with fewer than 30,000 or more than 120,000 public chains were left out of co-occurrence clustering, as were four to six repertoires with anomalous nucleotide sharing. The clones in this table, taken by TCRdb from immuneACCESS, are in-frame only. Not every clone is retained; where verified, under half of the shortfall comes from an unresolved V gene, and the cause of the rest is unknown. The V and J calls and clone size are taken from that table; D and trimming were inferred from the DNA. This sample comprises about 180,000 clones, approximately 79% of them detected only once. Nearly 6.5% of the sample belongs to the ten largest clones.

This sequence was found in a man aged 35 to 55 in good health and CMV-seropositive. The sample comprised PBMCs. The chain was built from TRBV7-9 and TRBJ2-1; possibly the D gene is TRBD2, per 5 matching bases. The nucleotide sequence is given as TGTGCCAGCAGCTTTCCCGGGAACTTCTACAATGAGCAGTTCTTC. This encodes CASSFPGNFYNEQFF.